These T cell receptor beta chains were read from a single sample in a study of blood T cell repertoires in COVID-19. Only in-frame clones appear in the TCRdb table, and some are missing; sequencing was by immunoSEQ multiplex PCR. Found here are under 200,000 clones, approximately 87% of them singletons; the top ten hold 3.7%. Sequenced sample: peripheral blood. The receptor source for this set is a man between 18 and 35 years old with active or convalescent COVID-19. The CDR3 runs from the conserved cysteine through the conserved F or W. The D gene is left open where the match is weak. Clone size is given for some rows only: seen once, a few or many times, or a class if the clone is expanded.

>TRBV10-3|TRBJ1-3|.|.
CAISKNSGVSGNTIYF
TGTGCCATCAGCAAAAATTCAGGGGTCTCTGGAAACACCATATATTTT
>TRBV7-9|TRBJ2-1|TRBD1|.
CASSLVQGSGEQFF
TGTGCCAGCAGCTTAGTACAGGGGTCGGGTGAGCAGTTCTTC
>TRBV20-1|TRBJ1-1|TRBD1|.
CSASEGAHTEAFF
TGCAGTGCTAGTGAGGGGGCGCACACTGAAGCTTTCTTT
>TRBV27|TRBJ2-7|TRBD2|.
CASSLRLADNPYEQYF
TGTGCCAGCAGTCTCCGACTAGCGGATAACCCCTACGAGCAGTACTTC
>TRBV4-1|TRBJ2-1|TRBD1|once
CASSQGGDRSNEQFF
TGCGCCAGCAGCCAAGGGGGGGACAGGTCCAATGAGCAGTTCTTC
>TRBV19|TRBJ1-2|.|.
CASSSRTQGRGYTF
TGTGCCAGTAGTTCTCGGACCCAGGGCAGAGGCTACACCTTC
>TRBV5-4|TRBJ2-1|TRBD1|.
CASSHRGSSYNEQFF
TGTGCCAGCAGCCACAGGGGAAGCTCCTACAATGAGCAGTTCTTC
>TRBV4-1|TRBJ2-2|.|.
CASSQVQNTGELFF
TGCGCCAGCAGCCAAGTCCAGAACACCGGGGAGCTGTTTTTT
>TRBV4-1|TRBJ1-2|.|.
CASSQEDRPEAVYGYTF
TGCGCCAGCAGCCAAGAAGACAGGCCAGAAGCTGTCTATGGCTACACCTTC
>TRBV7-9|TRBJ1-3|TRBD1|.
CASSLADRAAGNTIYF
TGTGCCAGCAGCTTAGCAGACAGGGCGGCTGGAAACACCATATATTTT
>TRBV4-2|TRBJ2-7|TRBD2|.
CASSQESTSGVYEQYF
TGTGCCAGCAGCCAAGAATCGACTAGCGGAGTCTACGAGCAGTACTTC
>TRBV7-2|TRBJ2-3|TRBD2|once
CASSPQVTSGTTQYF
TGTGCCAGCAGCCCCCAAGTGACTAGCGGTACTACGCAGTATTTT
>TRBV15|TRBJ2-7|TRBD1|.
CATRGDRASYEQYF
TGTGCCACCCGGGGGGACAGGGCGTCCTACGAGCAGTACTTC
>TRBV5-6|TRBJ2-5|.|.
CASSWTGKTKETQYF
TGTGCCAGCAGCTGGACTGGCAAGACCAAAGAGACCCAGTACTTC
>TRBV4-2|TRBJ2-2|TRBD1|.
CASSQQGQVAGELFF
TGTGCCAGCAGCCAACAGGGACAGGTGGCAGGGGAGCTGTTTTTT
>TRBV2|TRBJ1-5|.|.
CASRPTEGRQPQHF
TGTGCCAGCAGACCCACGGAGGGGAGGCAGCCCCAGCATTTT
>TRBV5-1|TRBJ1-5|.|.
CASSPGTSNQPQHF
TGCGCCAGCAGCCCCGGGACAAGCAATCAGCCCCAGCATTTT
>TRBV28|TRBJ1-5|.|.
CASSPWGESNQPQHF
TGTGCCAGCAGTCCTTGGGGGGAGAGCAATCAGCCCCAGCATTTT
>TRBV29-1|TRBJ1-1|TRBD1|.
CSFLKGAGTEAFF
TGCAGTTTCCTAAAGGGGGCAGGGACTGAAGCTTTCTTT
>TRBV11-3|TRBJ2-5|.|.
CASSSIEGEETQYF
TGTGCCAGCAGCTCCATCGAAGGGGAAGAGACCCAGTACTTC
>TRBV18|TRBJ1-1|.|.
CASSPRAGLGTEAFF
TGTGCCAGCTCACCCAGGGCAGGTTTGGGCACTGAAGCTTTCTTT
>TRBV27|TRBJ1-2|.|.
CASARDSWYGYTF
TGTGCCAGCGCAAGAGACTCGTGGTATGGCTACACCTTC
>TRBV28|TRBJ1-1|.|.
CASSLRTENTEAFF
TGTGCCAGCAGTTTACGGACAGAGAACACTGAAGCTTTCTTT
>TRBV30|TRBJ1-5|TRBD1|.
CAWNDRGQPQHF
TGTGCCTGGAATGACAGGGGTCAGCCCCAGCATTTT
>TRBV19|TRBJ1-5|.|.
CASSIKHRDISQPQHF
TGTGCCAGTAGTATAAAACATAGGGACATCTCTCAGCCCCAGCATTTT
>TRBV27|TRBJ1-2|.|.
CASSFAGLANYGYTF
TGTGCCAGTAGTTTTGCGGGACTAGCTAACTATGGCTACACCTTC
>TRBV3-1/TRBV3-2|TRBJ1-1|TRBD1|.
CASSQLQGEAFF
TGTGCCAGCAGCCAACTACAGGGGGAAGCTTTCTTT
>TRBV7-2|TRBJ2-1|.|.
CASSLEAGQRWGNEQFF
TGTGCCAGCAGCTTAGAGGCGGGACAGCGATGGGGCAATGAGCAGTTCTTC
>TRBV5-6|TRBJ2-7|.|.
CASSFEPGWREQYF
TGTGCCAGCAGCTTTGAACCGGGATGGAGGGAGCAGTACTTC
>TRBV28|TRBJ2-3|.|.
CASSLPGASPNTDTQYF
TGTGCCAGCAGTTTACCAGGGGCTAGCCCGAACACAGATACGCAGTATTTT
>TRBV5-4|TRBJ1-6|TRBD1|.
CASSQRGRDSFLALHF
TGTGCCAGCAGCCAAAGGGGGCGCGATAGTTTTTTAGCCCTCCACTTT
>TRBV19|TRBJ1-2|.|.
CASSIRGMRGYTF
TGTGCCAGTAGTATTCGGGGAATGAGAGGCTACACCTTC
>TRBV28|TRBJ1-6|.|.
CASSPHSNLHF
TGTGCCAGCAGTCCTCACTCGAACCTCCACTTT
>TRBV10-3|TRBJ1-6|.|few
CAISEGREDNSPLHF
TGTGCCATCAGTGAGGGGAGAGAAGATAATTCACCCCTCCACTTT
>TRBV5-1|TRBJ2-1|TRBD1|.
CASSPGQGYNEQFF
TGCGCCAGCAGCCCAGGACAGGGCTACAATGAGCAGTTCTTC
>TRBV7-2|TRBJ1-3|TRBD1|.
CASSLAGDRAGNTIYF
TGTGCCAGCAGCTTAGCAGGGGACAGGGCTGGAAACACCATATATTTT
>TRBV2|TRBJ2-3|.|.
CASRTTDTQYF
TGTGCCAGCAGAACTACAGATACGCAGTATTTT
>TRBV18|TRBJ2-1|.|.
CASSPRGRDEQFF
TGTGCCAGCTCACCACGGGGCCGGGATGAGCAGTTCTTC
>TRBV19|TRBJ2-7|.|.
CASSSQGTSYEQYF
TGTGCCAGTAGTAGTCAGGGGACCTCCTACGAGCAGTACTTC
>TRBV21-1|TRBJ2-5|.|.
CASSNASGVWETQYF
TGTGCCAGCAGCAACGCCTCAGGCGTTTGGGAGACCCAGTACTTC
>TRBV10-3|TRBJ2-2|TRBD1|.
CAISRGQVNTGELFF
TGTGCCATCAGCCGGGGACAGGTGAACACCGGGGAGCTGTTTTTT